Here is one T cell receptor (beta chain) with its context. Its antigen is not known. Repertoires were generated with immunoSEQ multiplex PCR, while TCRdb's copy carries only in-frame clones and drops some. Altogether 140,000 to 150,000 clones are present, 80% to 90% being singletons, with the ten largest covering 1.6%. Trimming pared 5 bases from V and 6 bases from J, leaving 23 bases between. The germline V gene encodes CDR1 SGHTA and CDR2 FQGNSA. The CDR3 loop spans 17 amino acids. The entry originates in a study of T cell responses to AZD1222 COVID-19 vaccine. Study conclusions and caveats: Most donors were white British, females outnumbered males, and clonal diversity was possibly underestimated.

The V call is TRBV7-2, the J call TRBJ2-1; D is perhaps TRBD2 (6 bases). The TCR originated in an adult in good health. The material sequenced was peripheral blood, taken on day 0 of AZD1222 vaccination. Here the CDR3 DNA reads TGTGCCAGCAGCGGGCGGGGTGATACTAGACGGGGCAATGAGCAGTTCTTC. It translates to CASSGRGDTRRGNEQFF.